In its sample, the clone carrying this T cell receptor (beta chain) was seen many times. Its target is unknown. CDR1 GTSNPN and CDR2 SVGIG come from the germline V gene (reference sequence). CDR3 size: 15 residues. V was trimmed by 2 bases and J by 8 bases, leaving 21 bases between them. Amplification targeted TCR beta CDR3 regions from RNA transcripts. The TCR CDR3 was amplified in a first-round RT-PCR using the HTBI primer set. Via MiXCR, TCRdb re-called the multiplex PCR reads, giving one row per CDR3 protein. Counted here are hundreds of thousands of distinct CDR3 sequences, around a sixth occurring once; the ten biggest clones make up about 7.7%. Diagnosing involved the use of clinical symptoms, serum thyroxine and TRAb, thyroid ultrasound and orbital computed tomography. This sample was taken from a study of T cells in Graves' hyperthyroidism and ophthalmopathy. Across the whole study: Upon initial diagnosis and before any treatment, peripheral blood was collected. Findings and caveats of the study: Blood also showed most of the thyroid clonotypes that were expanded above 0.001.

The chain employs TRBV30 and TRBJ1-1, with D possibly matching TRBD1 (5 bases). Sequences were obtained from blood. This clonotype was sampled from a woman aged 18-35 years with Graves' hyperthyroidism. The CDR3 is CAWSLRLGAVGEAFF. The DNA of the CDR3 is TGTGCCTGGAGTCTTCGTCTAGGGGCGGTCGGGGAAGCTTTCTTT.